This T cell receptor beta chain was profiled in a study of T cell repertoires in cytomegalovirus infection (dated by TCRdb to between 2018 and 2021). Background on the whole study: Alongside well-studied HLA-B-restricted epitopes, the peptide stimulations were aimed at recently identified HLA-C-restricted CMV epitopes, whose presentation resists viral immunomodulation. The HLA type of each donor mattered for the analysis, because public TCR beta signatures pointed to carriage of CMV infection along with the matching HLA type. Beyond this particular receptor, the publication reports: The ex vivo response was dominated by HLA-C-restricted CMV-specific TCR beta clonotypes, and the single most frequent clonotype in two of eight donors was supplied by these HLA-C-restricted clonotypes. In both this cohort and an independent roughly 330-donor cohort, the cumulative frequency of public TCR beta family members distinguished carriers of CMV infection plus the relevant HLA type.

This clonotype showed up just a few times. The target of this receptor is not known. Per-nucleotide qualities are absent, and no much larger clonotype sits a single base away. Counted from cysteine to phenylalanine, this CDR3 has 15 amino acids. Just CDR3 DNA is preserved here, 45 bases in frame from base 1. The junction shows trimming of 1 base on V and 2 bases on J, plus 12 bases between the germline ends. The germline V gene gives CDR1 as MNHNS and CDR2 as SASEGT. Sequencing instrument: Illumina HiSeq 1500. TCRdb redid the processing of the public reads, applying fastp at Q25 and MiXCR, and retained in-frame beta chains. Identical CDR3 protein sequences are pooled into one entry, listed with their most common genes and DNA. This sample is represented by 100,000 or so distinct CDR3 sequences; less than 30% of them were singletons. The ten largest clones take up around 68% of the sample. Explained via the paper, the treatment or condition label denotes: in vitro stimulation with specific CMV peptide epitopes to enrich CMV-specific T cells.

This clonotype was obtained from a human donor in good health (CMV status not recorded). Some clones in this sample may be carry-over from other donors' samples. The sequencing used CD8+ T cells from cultured PBMCs, collected from culture after CMV antigen stimulation. The chain employs TRBV6-1 and TRBJ2-7, and perhaps TRBD1 as D gene, on 5 matching bases. The CDR3 region has the sequence CASSEESGHPYEQYF. The DNA reads TGTGCCAGCAGTGAAGAGTCAGGGCACCCCTACGAGCAGTACTTC.